This is a list of T cell receptor beta chains from one sample in a study of cytomegalovirus exposure and HLA in healthy donors. TCRdb's table, derived via immunoSEQ multiplex PCR, lists solely in-frame clones and lacks some. The sample yields about 200,000 clones, around 77% seen once. Sequenced: PBMCs. These receptors were obtained from a woman aged 25 to 45 in good health and CMV-seronegative. The CDR3 runs from the conserved cysteine through the conserved F or W. Fields, in order: D gene, J gene, clone size, V gene, CDR3 DNA, CDR3 protein. The D gene is left open where the match is weak. Expanded clones get a size class; other rows say once, few or many, or leave the size out.

NA	TRBJ1-1	NA	TRBV28	TGTGCCAGCAGTTTCAGGAGGGGACGGACTGAAGCTTTCTTT	CASSFRRGRTEAFF
NA	TRBJ2-7	few	TRBV7-9	TGTGCCAGCAGCTTAGGTGGCAGGGGCCGCTACGAGCAGTACTTC	CASSLGGRGRYEQYF
TRBD2	TRBJ2-1	once	TRBV2	TGTGCCAGCAGGGGGACTAGCGGCAATGAGCAGTTCTTC	CASRGTSGNEQFF
TRBD2	TRBJ2-7	NA	TRBV7-9	TGTGCCAGCACCTTAGCGGGAGCCTCGGGAGAGCAGTACTTC	CASTLAGASGEQYF
NA	TRBJ2-7	NA	TRBV6-5	TGTGCCAGCAGGGTCGACTCCGGGGGTTCCTACGAGCAGTACTTC	CASRVDSGGSYEQYF
NA	TRBJ2-3	NA	TRBV28	TGTGCCAGCAGTCGTTACAGCCCAGATACGCAGTATTTT	CASSRYSPDTQYF
NA	TRBJ2-7	NA	TRBV5-1	TGCGCCAGCAGCATCGCTAGCCGGTCCTACGAGCAGTACTTC	CASSIASRSYEQYF
TRBD1	TRBJ1-2	few	TRBV7-9	TGTGCCAGCACCCCGGGCCTTGCGACAGGGGGAGGCTACACCTTC	CASTPGLATGGGYTF
NA	TRBJ1-2	NA	TRBV5-1	TGCCCCAGCAGCTCGGATCCGGGAGGACATCTCTTCTATGGCTACACCTTC	CPSSSDPGGHLFYGYTF
TRBD2	TRBJ2-7	NA	TRBV27	TGTGCCAGCAGTTCCCCGGGAGGAGTTCGCGAGCAGTACTTC	CASSSPGGVREQYF
NA	TRBJ2-7	NA	TRBV4-1	TGCGCCAGCAGCCCTGACAGTTTCTACGAGCAGTACTTC	CASSPDSFYEQYF
TRBD2	TRBJ2-3	NA	TRBV5-4	TGTGCCAGCAGCTCAGAGGCTAGCGGTGGCACAGATACGCAGTATTTT	CASSSEASGGTDTQYF
TRBD2	TRBJ2-1	NA	TRBV13	TGTGCCAGCAGCGGTACTAGCGGGAGCTCCTACAATGAGCAGTTCTTC	CASSGTSGSSYNEQFF
NA	TRBJ1-1	NA	TRBV4-1	TGCGCCAGCAGCCAAGGAGCGGCGAACACTGAAGCTTTCTTT	CASSQGAANTEAFF
NA	TRBJ2-7	NA	TRBV30	TGTGCCTGGAGTGTGAGGGGGGGGTACGTCCGATCCTACGAGCAGTACTTC	CAWSVRGGYVRSYEQYF
NA	TRBJ2-7	once	TRBV4-1	TGCGCCAGCAGCCAGACCGCCGCAGGGTTCACCTTCGAGCAGTACTTC	CASSQTAAGFTFEQYF
TRBD1	TRBJ2-7	NA	TRBV28	TGTGCCAGCAGTTCGGCCGGGACAGGGTACAACGAGCAGTACTTC	CASSSAGTGYNEQYF